The 6 T cell receptor beta chains reported below all come from one sample, sequenced in a study of OX40 agonist ivuxolimab in advanced cancers. The data were produced by immunoSEQ multiplex PCR, yet TCRdb's version contains in-frame clones alone and is incomplete. The sample has some 70,000 clones, roughly nine tenths seen once. The sample here was CD4+ or CD8+ T cells sorted from blood, taken in a trial of the OX40 agonist ivuxolimab. Receptor source: an adult with an advanced solid tumor such as melanoma, head and neck, liver or kidney cancer.

CDR3 DNA sequence: TGTGCCAGCAGCTTCCAGACTAACTATGGCTACACCTTC. It encodes CASSFQTNYGYTF. The chain has TRBV5-4 and TRBJ1-2, with D hard to call. Germline V lookup: CDR1 SGHNT, CDR2 YYREEE (reference sequence). CDR3 size: 13 residues. V was trimmed by 2 bases and J by 0 bases, leaving 5 bases between them.

The chain is built from TRBV9 and TRBJ1-4, with D possibly TRBD1 on 5 matching bases. CDR1 is SGDLS and CDR2 is YYNGEE in the germline V gene. The CDR3 consists of 14 residues. V was clipped by 4 bases and J by 8 bases, with 15 bases between them. DNA for the CDR3: TGTGCCAGCAGCCAAGGGGATGGTAAAGAAAAACTGTTTTTT. Translated: CASSQGDGKEKLFF.

The CDR3 coding sequence is TGTGCCAGCACCCTGGGGTGGTCCTACGAGCAGTACTTC. Encoded protein: CASTLGWSYEQYF. The rearrangement joins TRBV28 to TRBJ2-7; D not resolved. The CDR3 length is 13 residues. The V end lost 7 bases, the J end lost 1 base, and 11 bases lay between the germline ends. Germline CDR1 MDHEN, CDR2 SYDVKM.

J is TRBJ1-1 and V is TRBV29-1; 10 nucleotides line up with TRBD1. Looked up from germline, CDR1 is SQVTM and CDR2 is ANQGSEA. The CDR3 spans 14 residues. With V trimmed by 6 bases and J by 0 bases, 4 bases remained unmatched. CDR3 sequence reads: CSVRTGGMNTEAFF. CDR3 sequence (DNA): TGCAGCGTGCGGACAGGGGGGATGAACACTGAAGCTTTCTTT.

This rearrangement joins TRBV6-5 to TRBJ1-2, with TRBD1 as a possible D gene (6 bases). This CDR3 contains 15 residues. V was pared by 2 bases and J by 2 bases, with 12 bases between. Germline V gene sequence: CDR1 MNHEY, CDR2 SVGAGI. CDR3 residues: CASSYQLTGNYGYTF. The CDR3 nucleotides read TGTGCCAGCAGTTACCAGCTCACAGGGAACTATGGCTACACCTTC.

CDR3 coding DNA: TGTGCCAGCAGCAACCGCAGGGCTAAAAAGACTTGGTACCAAGAGACCCAGTACTTC. It codes for CASSNRRAKKTWYQETQYF. The chain uses TRBV21-1 and TRBJ2-5; TRBD1 reflects the table's D call only, with no check against the DNA. TRBV21-1 is flagged as a pseudogene. This CDR3 has 19 residues.